These 32 T cell receptor beta chains were sequenced from one sample in a study of glioma-infiltrating T cells listed by TCRdb under 2016. Data came from an Illumina MiSeq. The iRepertoire nested amplicon-rescue multiplex PCR (arm-PCR) platform was used to amplify TCR alpha and beta CDR3 regions from RNA. The public reads were run again by TCRdb, first through fastp at Q25 and then through MiXCR, and only productive beta chains were kept. Every CDR3 protein is listed once, alongside the most common genes and DNA of its rows. This sample has about 200,000 distinct CDR3 sequences in its table, and roughly 32% of those were observed once. Of the sample, roughly 21% falls within the top ten clones. Sample: glioma tissue, nonneoplastic brain tissue, or PBMCs (not recorded which). The receptors derive from a human donor with low-grade glioma or glioblastoma, undergoing nonglioma brain surgery, or in good health (not recorded which).

The sample holds many counts of this clonotype. The V gene is TRBV6-5, the J gene TRBJ2-7; TRBD1 is a possible D gene (5 bases). V was cut by 0 bases and J by 4 bases, with 7 bases left in between. The CDR3 has 13 amino acids. Germline assignment: CDR1 MNHEY and CDR2 SVGAGI. The CDR3 region is CASSYSQGYEQYF. In nucleotides, the CDR3 is TGTGCCAGCAGTTACTCTCAGGGTTACGAGCAGTACTTC.

As for this clonotype: A read error is possible here, since a much larger clone lies one base away. In DNA form, the CDR3 reads TGTGCCAGTAGTGCGGGACCGCCGGTGAAAGAGCAGTACTTC. Amino acid sequence: CASSAGPPVKEQYF. The chain recombines TRBV19 with TRBJ2-7; D possibly corresponds to TRBD2 (6 bases). Germline V gene data show CDR1 as LNHDA and CDR2 as SQIVND (reference sequence). This CDR3 spans 14 amino acids. Trimming pared 5 bases from V and 7 bases from J, leaving 18 bases between. Full variable domain (outside the CDR3, taken from reference TRBV19 and TRBJ2-7): DGGITQSPKYLFRKEGQNVTLSCEQNLNHDAMYWYRQDPGQGLRLIYYSQIVNDFQKGDIAEGYSVSREKKESFPLTVTSAQKNPTAFYLCASSAGPPVKEQYFGPGTRLTVT.

The V gene is TRBV20-1, the J gene TRBJ2-3; 12 bases fit TRBD2. CDR3 size: 18 residues. CDR1 is DFQATT, CDR2 SNEGSKA, per germline (reference sequence). V was pared by 2 bases and J by 1 base, with 10 bases of the junction left unmatched. The CDR3 reads CSARSASGGELGTDTQYF. CDR3 sequence (DNA): TGCAGTGCTAGATCTGCTAGCGGGGGGGAGCTAGGCACAGATACGCAGTATTTT.

In this sample, this clonotype turned up a few times. CDR3 protein: CASSPRGGDYNEQFF. The CDR3 coding sequence is TGTGCCAGCAGCCCCAGGGGGGGAGACTACAATGAGCAGTTCTTC. The chain combines TRBV7-9 with TRBJ2-1; D might be TRBD1 or TRBD2, each matching 7 bases. The V gene lost 5 bases and the J gene lost 3 bases, with 14 bases spanning the gap. Germline V gene sequence: CDR1 SEHNR, CDR2 FQNEAQ (reference sequence). This CDR3 is built from 15 residues.

This clonotype was seen only a few times. CDR3 sequence (DNA): TGTGCCAGTAGTGACATCTACGAGCAGTACTTC. It codes for CASSDIYEQYF. The rearrangement joins TRBV19 to TRBJ2-7; D unresolved. The CDR3 spans 11 residues. The V gene lost 5 bases and the J gene lost 3 bases, with 5 bases spanning the gap. Germline V lookup: CDR1 LNHDA, CDR2 SQIVND (reference sequence).

This clonotype showed up many times. The chain combines TRBV20-1 with TRBJ2-5, with 12 positions matching TRBD2. The CDR3 sequence is 17 residues long. Unmatched junction bases numbered 13, after V lost 3 bases and J lost 5 bases. The germline V gene has CDR1 DFQATT and CDR2 SNEGSKA (reference sequence). CDR3 in amino acids: CSASPGTSGPLAETQYF. CDR3 DNA sequence: TGCAGTGCTAGCCCGGGGACTAGCGGGCCTCTGGCGGAGACCCAGTACTTC.

This clonotype showed up just once. This may be a read error, as it is one base from a much larger clone. CDR3 nucleotides: TGCGCCAGCAGCCAATCCGGGACTAGCGGGAGAGGAGAGCAGTTCTTC. Residues: CASSQSGTSGRGEQFF. The rearrangement uses TRBV4-1 and TRBJ2-1; 14 positions match TRBD2. The CDR3 spans 16 residues. Germline values: CDR1 MGHRA, CDR2 YSYEKL. V was pared by 2 bases and J by 10 bases, with 7 bases of the junction left unmatched.

This clonotype was counted at least ten times. The chain has TRBV4-1 and TRBJ1-3, with a weak D call TRBD1 (5 bases). The CDR3 spans 15 residues. CDR1 is MGHRA, CDR2 YSYEKL, per germline. Between the trimmed V and J ends, which lost 1 base and 0 bases, there was a span of 7 bases. The DNA of the CDR3 is TGCGCCAGCAGCCAAGTCGGGGGCTCTGGAAACACCATATATTTT. Its translation is CASSQVGGSGNTIYF.

At least ten counts were recorded for this clonotype. V usage is TRBV6-1 and J usage is TRBJ2-7, with 14 bases aligning to TRBD2. This CDR3 is 17 amino acids long. The germline CDR1 and CDR2 sequences are MNHNS and SASEGT. The J segment lost 4 bases and the V segment lost 5 bases, leaving 10 bases of the junction unmatched. CDR3 residues: CASSSLGTSGRGYEQYF. The CDR3 DNA reads TGTGCCAGCAGTTCCCTCGGGACTAGCGGGAGAGGGTACGAGCAGTACTTC.

This sequence joins TRBV19 and TRBJ1-6; D remains unclear. The CDR3 runs to 14 residues. Germline V gene data show CDR1 as LNHDA and CDR2 as SQIVND (reference sequence). Trimming pared 4 bases from V and 1 base from J, leaving 5 bases between. CDR3 in amino acids: CASSTGSYNSPLHF. The CDR3 DNA reads TGTGCCAGTAGTACGGGGTCCTATAATTCACCCCTCCACTTT.

Ten or more counts support this clonotype. This chain links TRBV6-6 with TRBJ2-7; 8 bases map to TRBD1. The CDR3 extends over 15 amino acids. The V and J ends lost 2 bases and 1 base, in that order; junction bases with no gene match: 4. From germline, CDR1 is MNHNY and CDR2 SVGAGI (reference sequence). CDR3 sequence (DNA): TGTGCCAGCAGTTACCAGACAGGGGTATCCTACGAGCAGTACTTC. It translates to CASSYQTGVSYEQYF.

This clonotype occurred many times. The chain couples TRBV7-9 to TRBJ1-2; the D gene is possibly TRBD1 (5 bases). Germline CDR1 and CDR2: SEHNR and FQNEAQ (reference sequence). V lost 5 bases and J 5 bases, leaving 12 bases between the germline ends. The CDR3 sequence is 13 residues long. The CDR3, as DNA: TGTGCCAGCAGCCCGGACAACGGGTATGGCTACACCTTC. Amino acids: CASSPDNGYGYTF.

This clonotype was detected many times. This chain uses TRBV20-1 with TRBJ1-2, with 9 nucleotides matching TRBD1. The CDR3 sequence is 14 residues long. Trimming cost V 5 bases and J 7 bases; bases outside gene matches: 11. CDR1 is DFQATT and CDR2 is SNEGSKA in the germline V gene (reference sequence). CDR3 bases: TGCAGTGCTTTTCCGGGACAGGGCGCAGGTGGCTACACCTTC. It specifies CSAFPGQGAGGYTF.

This clonotype was seen a few times. Being one base from a much bigger clone, this may be a read error. The V gene is TRBV28, the J gene TRBJ2-5, with D perhaps assigned TRBD1 or TRBD2 (5 bases each). In germline, CDR1 is MDHEN, CDR2 SYDVKM. The CDR3 loop spans 15 amino acids. CDR3: CASSRPGAGGKTKYF. CDR3 DNA sequence: TGTGCCAGCAGTCGTCCCGGGGCAGGTGGTAAGACCAAGTACTTC. Complete variable domain (other parts from reference TRBV28 and TRBJ2-5): DVKVTQSSRYLVKRTGEKVFLECVQDMDHENMFWYRQDPGLGLRLIYFSYDVKMKEKGDIPEGYSVSREKKERFSLILESASTNQTSMYLCASSRPGAGGKTKYFGPGTRLLVL.

A word on this clonotype: The CDR3 does not end in the conserved phenylalanine or tryptophan, so this is likely a read error. The chain employs TRBV6-2 or TRBV6-3 and TRBJ1-1; 7 positions match TRBD1. CDR1 is MNHEY and CDR2 is SVGEGT in the germline V gene. This CDR3 comprises 15 residues. Losses at the gene ends were 11 bases for V and 0 bases for J; bases not matched to a gene: 12. CDR3 amino acids: CAAFTDRLMNTEAFL. The CDR3 nucleotides read TGTGCCGCCTTCACGGACAGGCTCATGAACACTGAAGCTTTCCTT.

This clonotype was observed at least ten times. V is TRBV15 and J is TRBJ2-1; 9 nucleotides match TRBD2. CDR3 length: 15 amino acids. CDR1 and CDR2 (germline): LNHNV, YYDKDF (reference sequence). J lost 6 bases, V lost 7 bases, and 10 bases had no gene match. CDR3 sequence (DNA): TGTGCCACCAAAGGACTAGCGACCGTTCGCAATGAGCAGTTCTTC. It yields the protein CATKGLATVRNEQFF.

This chain links TRBV11-2 with TRBJ1-1; 8 positions agree with TRBD1. The ends lost 3 bases at V and 0 bases at J; junction bases unmatched: 12. This CDR3 contains 18 residues. Looked up from germline, CDR1 is SGHAT and CDR2 is FQNNGV. The CDR3 here is CASSLKWTGRGVNTEAFF. CDR3 nucleotide sequence: TGTGCCAGCAGCTTGAAATGGACAGGGAGAGGGGTGAACACTGAAGCTTTCTTT.

The chain recombines TRBV3-1 with TRBJ1-6; TRBD1 matches 9 bases. The V segment lost 6 bases and the J segment 9 bases; nucleotides outside the gene matches: 21. CDR3 size: 19 residues. Per the germline V gene, CDR1 is LGHDT and CDR2 is YNNKEL (reference sequence). CDR3 protein: CASRHITRTGEGRGSPLHF. The CDR3 DNA follows: TGTGCCAGCAGACATATCACCCGGACAGGGGAGGGTCGTGGTTCACCCCTCCACTTT.

V is TRBV19 and J is TRBJ1-3, with a tentative D call TRBD1 (6 bases). CDR3 length: 17 residues. The V and J ends lost 5 bases and 2 bases respectively, with 19 bases between them. Germline lookup yields CDR1 LNHDA and CDR2 SQIVND (reference sequence). CDR3 nucleotide sequence: TGTGCCAGTAGTTCACAGTGGACAGCAAGAGCTGGAAACACCATATATTTT. Its protein product is CASSSQWTARAGNTIYF. Using reference TRBV19 and TRBJ1-3 for the parts outside the CDR3, the full variable domain is DGGITQSPKYLFRKEGQNVTLSCEQNLNHDAMYWYRQDPGQGLRLIYYSQIVNDFQKGDIAEGYSVSREKKESFPLTVTSAQKNPTAFYLCASSSQWTARAGNTIYFGEGSWLTVV.

With respect to this clonotype: One base away lies a much larger clone, so this may be a sequencing read error. A read error is likely, as this CDR3 ends without the conserved phenylalanine or tryptophan. The rearrangement joins TRBV7-2 to TRBJ1-2; no clear D. Between the trimmed V and J ends, which lost 1 base and 4 bases, there was a span of 13 bases. This CDR3 region has 15 residues. Per the germline V gene, CDR1 is SGHTA and CDR2 is FQGNSA. The CDR3: CASSLGSDFGYGYTS. The CDR3 coding sequence is TGTGCCAGCAGCTTAGGGTCGGATTTCGGCTATGGCTACACCTCC.

In this sample, this clonotype turned up many times. The chain recombines TRBV6-2 or TRBV6-3 with TRBJ2-7; 9 bases agree with TRBD1. Germline V gene lookup returns CDR1 MNHEY and CDR2 SVGEGT. Trimming at V came to 6 bases and at J to 3 bases, leaving 9 bases not matched to a gene. The CDR3 is made up of 15 amino acids. CDR3 coding DNA: TGTGCCAGCAGCCCGGACAGGGGTAGGATCTACGAGCAGTACTTC. Its translation is CASSPDRGRIYEQYF.

This clonotype was detected ten times or more. The gene calls are TRBV19 and TRBJ1-5, with 9 bases lining up with TRBD1. The germline V gene encodes CDR1 LNHDA and CDR2 SQIVND (reference sequence). With V trimmed by 5 bases and J by 4 bases, 9 bases remained unmatched. The length of the CDR3 is 16 residues. DNA for the CDR3: TGTGCCAGTAGTCTCCTACGGGGGACAGGGAATCAGCCCCAGCATTTT. Translation: CASSLLRGTGNQPQHF.

This chain links TRBV29-1 with TRBJ2-7; 9 nucleotides agree with TRBD1. The CDR3 length is 14 residues. V lost 5 bases and J lost 2; bases outside the gene matches: 7. Germline CDR1 is SQVTM and CDR2 is ANQGSEA. CDR3 residues: CSVKGQGRPYEQYF. The DNA for the CDR3 is TGCAGCGTTAAGGGACAGGGTCGGCCCTACGAGCAGTACTTC.

Concerning this clonotype itself: Being one base from a much bigger clone, this may be a read error. This likely comes from a read error, as the CDR3 has no conserved phenylalanine or tryptophan at its end. The chain uses TRBV28 and TRBJ2-7, with 7 positions matching TRBD2. CDR3 length: 15 amino acids. Trimming removed 6 bases from V and 6 bases from J; junction bases left unmatched: 14. CDR1 MDHEN and CDR2 SYDVKM come from the germline V gene. The CDR3 bases are TGTGCCAGCAGCCAGCCTAGGCTAGCGGTTCGCGAGCAGTACCTC. This encodes CASSQPRLAVREQYL.

The rearrangement joins TRBV27 to TRBJ1-1; possible D gene TRBD1, 5 bases. CDR3 length equals 18 residues. Trimming left V 2 bases short and J 3 bases short, with 22 bases between. Looked up from germline, CDR1 is MNHEY and CDR2 is SMNVEV (reference sequence). The CDR3: CASSLTPGGAGLDTEAFF. CDR3 coding DNA: TGTGCCAGCAGTTTAACTCCAGGAGGGGCAGGGTTGGACACTGAAGCTTTCTTT.

This chain joins TRBV18 and TRBJ1-5; D gene uncertain. The CDR3 length is 14 residues. The germline CDR1 and CDR2 sequences are KGHSH and LQKENI. V gave up 4 bases and J gave up 8 bases, with 15 bases separating them. The chain's CDR3 is CASSQLERSEPQHF. In DNA form, the CDR3 reads TGTGCCAGCTCACAACTGGAGCGGTCGGAGCCCCAGCATTTT.

Details on this clonotype: An end of the junction differs from the germline gene, which may be a read error. The chain is built from TRBV6-6 and TRBJ2-7; no reliable D call. This CDR3 is built from 16 residues. The germline gives CDR1 MNHNY, CDR2 SVGAGI (reference sequence). Here the CDR3 DNA reads TGTGCCAGCAGTTACTCTAGAACGGTAGTTCCCTACGAGCATTACTTC. Its translation is CASSYSRTVVPYEHYF.

On this clonotype itself: At one boundary the junction diverges from the germline segment, which might be a read error. The CDR3 region has the DNA TGTGCCAGCAGCCACAGACAGGGGGCGAACACTGGAGCTTTCTTT. It encodes CASSHRQGANTGAFF. V gene TRBV7-9 combines with J gene TRBJ1-1, with TRBD1 matching 10 bases. The CDR3 spans 15 residues. Germline-derived CDR1 and CDR2 are SEHNR and FQNEAQ (reference sequence).

On this clonotype itself: Being one base from a much bigger clone, this may be a read error. CDR3 bases: TGTGCCAGCAGATTAGCGCGCAGCGCAGATACGCAGTATTTT. Translating gives CASRLARSADTQYF. The chain employs TRBV7-2 and TRBJ2-3; TRBD2 is a possible D gene (5 bases). CDR1 SGHTA and CDR2 FQGNSA come from the germline V gene. This CDR3 has 14 residues. Full variable domain (remainder filled in from reference TRBV7-2 and TRBJ2-3): GAGVSQSPSNKVTEKGKDVELRCDPISGHTALYWYRQSLGQGLEFLIYFQGNSAPDKSGLPSDRFSAERTGGSVSTLTIQRTQQEDSAVYLCASRLARSADTQYFGPGTRLTVL.

This clonotype was seen many times. The chain couples TRBV7-2 to TRBJ1-6, with 7 bases fitting TRBD1. Per germline, CDR1 SGHTA and CDR2 FQGNSA. The CDR3 is 15 amino acids. With V trimmed by 3 bases and J by 7 bases, 6 bases remained unmatched. The DNA of the CDR3 is TGTGCCAGCAGCTTCCAGACAGGGCGGAATTCACCCCTCCACTTT. Its translation is CASSFQTGRNSPLHF.

At least ten counts were recorded for this clonotype. J is TRBJ2-5 and V is TRBV19, with D possibly matching TRBD2 (5 bases). Germline V lookup: CDR1 LNHDA, CDR2 SQIVND (reference sequence). The ends were cut back, 5 bases at V and 3 bases at J, with 13 bases in the middle. The CDR3 length is 14 residues. The CDR3 here is CASSPWTEEETQYF. In DNA, the CDR3 is TGTGCCAGTAGTCCCTGGACGGAGGAAGAGACCCAGTACTTC. Filled out from reference TRBV19 and TRBJ2-5, the complete variable domain reads DGGITQSPKYLFRKEGQNVTLSCEQNLNHDAMYWYRQDPGQGLRLIYYSQIVNDFQKGDIAEGYSVSREKKESFPLTVTSAQKNPTAFYLCASSPWTEEETQYFGPGTRLLVL.

This clonotype appeared many times. V is TRBV7-9 and J is TRBJ2-7; perhaps TRBD1 as D (6 bases). The CDR3 is 17 residues long. Between the trimmed V and J ends, which lost 0 bases and 2 bases, there was a span of 17 bases. Germline assignment: CDR1 SEHNR and CDR2 FQNEAQ (reference sequence). This CDR3 is CASSLATGNPNPYEQYF. CDR3 coding DNA: TGTGCCAGCAGCTTAGCAACAGGGAACCCAAACCCCTACGAGCAGTACTTC.